The 24 T cell receptor beta chains listed next were all sequenced from one sample in a study of blood T cell repertoires in COVID-19. The repertoire was sequenced with immunoSEQ multiplex PCR; TCRdb's copy has only in-frame clones and lacks some. The data hold about 220,000 clones, with 80% to 85% observed a single time. Sample: peripheral blood. These receptors came from a man aged 25-45 years with active or convalescent COVID-19.

The chain combines TRBV19 with TRBJ1-1; D call uncertain. In germline, CDR1 is LNHDA, CDR2 SQIVND (reference sequence). The CDR3 is 13 residues long. V was pared by 4 bases and J by 4 bases, with 10 bases between. DNA of the CDR3: TGTGCCAGTAGTACCACTTTGATCACTGAAGCTTTCTTT. Its translation is CASSTTLITEAFF.

The chain uses TRBV19 and TRBJ2-6; D is possibly TRBD2 (6 bases). CDR3 length equals 17 residues. Germline V gene sequence: CDR1 LNHDA, CDR2 SQIVND (reference sequence). Deletions cut 6 bases from V and 0 bases from J, with 15 bases between. CDR3 bases: TGTGCCAGTAGGACCGGGACTTCCTACTCTGGGGCCAACGTCCTGACTTTC. Its translation: CASRTGTSYSGANVLTF.

This sequence joins TRBV7-9 and TRBJ2-3; 11 positions agree with TRBD2. The CDR3 is made up of 18 amino acids. Germline V lookup: CDR1 SEHNR, CDR2 FQNEAQ (reference sequence). V dropped 1 base and J dropped 0; count of bases not matched to a gene: 6. The CDR3 here is CASSLDGLAGGSTDTQYF. The CDR3, as DNA: TGTGCCAGCAGCTTAGATGGGCTAGCGGGAGGTAGCACAGATACGCAGTATTTT.

V is TRBV18 and J is TRBJ1-2; D is unclear. The CDR3 contains 13 residues. V lost 4 bases and J 2 bases, leaving 8 bases between the germline ends. Germline values: CDR1 KGHSH, CDR2 LQKENI. This CDR3 is CASSRGTNYGYTF. The CDR3 DNA reads TGTGCCAGCTCACGAGGCACCAACTATGGCTACACCTTC.

This chain uses TRBV13 with TRBJ1-6, with D possibly TRBD1 on 5 matching bases. V lost 6 bases, J lost 6 bases, and 9 bases lay in between. CDR3 length: 13 residues. Germline assignment: CDR1 PRHDT and CDR2 FYEKMQ (reference sequence). The CDR3 nucleotides read TGTGCCAGCAGAGGGCAGGGTAATTCACCCCTCCACTTT. Its translation is CASRGQGNSPLHF.

CDR3 DNA sequence: TGTGCCAGCAGGCCCGACAGGGTTGGCAATCAGCCCCAGCATTTT. This gives the protein CASRPDRVGNQPQHF. The chain carries TRBV6-5 and TRBJ1-5; TRBD1 matches at 7 bases. V was clipped by 6 bases and J by 2 bases; unmatched bases: 7. CDR3 length: 15 amino acids. Per germline, CDR1 MNHEY and CDR2 SVGAGI.

The chain has TRBV3-1 (or the pseudogene TRBV3-2) and TRBJ1-2, with D unresolved. Germline V gives CDR1 LGHDT, CDR2 YNNKEL (reference sequence). This CDR3 is built from 14 residues. The V end was cut by 4 bases, the J end by 8 bases, with 17 bases between. Here the CDR3 DNA reads TGTGCCAGCAGCCGACATCCCGTCGGTTTGGGCTACACCTTC. Translating it yields CASSRHPVGLGYTF.

This clone appeared a few times. This chain uses TRBV6-5 with TRBJ1-2; the match to TRBD1 covers 7 bases. Germline V gives CDR1 MNHEY, CDR2 SVGAGI. This CDR3 spans 13 amino acids. Unmatched junction bases numbered 6, after V lost 5 bases and J lost 6 bases. CDR3 region: CASSPDRDHGYTF. The CDR3 region has the DNA TGTGCCAGCAGTCCCGACAGGGATCATGGCTACACCTTC.

The chain uses TRBV6-5 and TRBJ1-5; 10 nucleotides agree with TRBD1. Germline V gene lookup returns CDR1 MNHEY and CDR2 SVGAGI. Trimming took 6 bases from V and 7 from J; bases not matched to a gene: 6. CDR3 length: 14 residues. CDR3 coding DNA: TGTGCCAGCAGGGGACAGGGGAGTATACAGCCCCAGCATTTT. Translation gives CASRGQGSIQPQHF.

This clone is a singleton in its sample. The rearrangement links TRBV19 to TRBJ2-4; maybe TRBD2 (5 bases). Germline V gives CDR1 LNHDA, CDR2 SQIVND (reference sequence). V lost 6 bases, J lost 6 bases, and 12 bases lay in between. The CDR3 runs 13 residues. CDR3 nucleotide sequence: TGTGCCAGTAGGCCGAGCGGCGGAAACATTCAGTACTTC. Translation: CASRPSGGNIQYF. The whole variable domain, remainder taken from reference TRBV19 and TRBJ2-4, is DGGITQSPKYLFRKEGQNVTLSCEQNLNHDAMYWYRQDPGQGLRLIYYSQIVNDFQKGDIAEGYSVSREKKESFPLTVTSAQKNPTAFYLCASRPSGGNIQYFGAGTRLSVL.

The chain couples TRBV7-9 to TRBJ2-3, with 7 bases fitting TRBD2. CDR3 length equals 14 residues. Trimming took 5 bases from V and 2 from J; bases not matched to a gene: 4. Germline CDR1 reads SEHNR; CDR2 reads FQNEAQ (reference sequence). The CDR3 protein is CASSRSGTTDTQYF. CDR3 nucleotide sequence: TGTGCCAGCAGCCGGAGCGGGACCACAGATACGCAGTATTTT.

This sequence joins TRBV24-1 and TRBJ2-1, with 9 bases identical to TRBD1. The CDR3 is 18 residues long. V was pared by 4 bases and J by 0 bases, with 9 bases of the junction left unmatched. Germline lookup yields CDR1 KGHDR and CDR2 SFDVKD. Here the CDR3 DNA reads TGTGCCACCAGTGACCCGGGACAGGGAGGAGGCTCCTACAATGAGCAGTTCTTC. It specifies CATSDPGQGGGSYNEQFF.

The chain recombines TRBV9 with TRBJ1-1; the D is unclear. V dropped 0 bases and J dropped 1 base, with 10 bases sitting between them. CDR1 and CDR2 (germline): SGDLS, YYNGEE. The CDR3 length is 15 residues. DNA for the CDR3: TGTGCCAGCAGCGTAGAGTCAGGTACGAACACTGAAGCTTTCTTT. Translating it yields CASSVESGTNTEAFF.

The chain joins TRBV15 to TRBJ1-5; TRBD1 might be the D (5 bases). V gave up 6 bases and J gave up 2 bases, with 8 bases separating them. The CDR3 spans 13 residues. In germline, CDR1 is LNHNV, CDR2 YYDKDF (reference sequence). The CDR3 DNA is TGTGCCACCAGTGTAGGGGGCAATCAGCCCCAGCATTTT. This sequence encodes CATSVGGNQPQHF.

V usage is TRBV27 and J usage is TRBJ1-5; maybe TRBD1 (5 bases). Germline V gene lookup returns CDR1 MNHEY and CDR2 SMNVEV (reference sequence). The V end was cut by 6 bases, the J end by 2 bases, with 14 bases between. The CDR3 is 15 amino acids. For the CDR3, the DNA is TGTGCCAGCAGCCCTAGGGGCAGGGGCAATCAGCCCCAGCATTTT. Encoded protein: CASSPRGRGNQPQHF.

A single count supports this clone. The V call is TRBV13, the J call TRBJ1-2; D gene unclear. Germline assignment: CDR1 PRHDT and CDR2 FYEKMQ (reference sequence). The CDR3 length is 13 residues. V dropped 3 bases and J dropped 4 bases, with 9 bases sitting between them. In nucleotides, the CDR3 is TGTGCCAGCAGCTTGGGCGAGAGCTATGGCTACACCTTC. Residues: CASSLGESYGYTF.

The V and J genes are TRBV18 and TRBJ2-2; 9 nucleotides line up with TRBD2. The ends lost 3 bases at V and 2 bases at J; junction bases unmatched: 4. The CDR3 spans 16 residues. Per the germline V gene, CDR1 is KGHSH and CDR2 is LQKENI. CDR3 DNA sequence: TGTGCCAGCTCACCCCTCGGGACTAGCAACACCGGGGAGCTGTTTTTT. This sequence encodes CASSPLGTSNTGELFF.

This clone was detected once. In DNA, the CDR3 is TGCGCCAGCAGCCAATTCGGACAGGGGGCCCTGAACACTGAAGCTTTCTTT. Translation gives CASSQFGQGALNTEAFF. V usage is TRBV4-1 and J usage is TRBJ1-1; 11 bases map to TRBD1. The germline V gene encodes CDR1 MGHRA and CDR2 YSYEKL. CDR3 length: 17 amino acids. Unmatched junction bases numbered 5, after V lost 2 bases and J lost 0 bases.

The genes are TRBV7-2 and TRBJ1-2, with unresolved D. Germline values: CDR1 SGHTA, CDR2 FQGNSA. Trimming stripped 0 bases from V and 1 base from J, with 9 bases between. CDR3 size: 15 residues. CDR3 coding DNA: TGTGCCAGCAGCTTAGCAGGCCCTAGTAACTATGGCTACACCTTC. This gives the protein CASSLAGPSNYGYTF.

This sequence joins TRBV11-3 and TRBJ2-7; D gene uncertain. From germline, CDR1 is SGHNT and CDR2 YENEEA. The V gene lost 1 base and the J gene lost 4 bases, with 11 bases spanning the gap. This CDR3 region has 14 residues. The CDR3 DNA is TGTGCCAGCAGCTTAGGCCCTTACGGTTACGAGCAGTACTTC. Translating gives CASSLGPYGYEQYF.

V gene TRBV7-3 combines with J gene TRBJ2-2, with 7 bases that match TRBD2. Germline CDR1 reads SGHTA; CDR2 reads FQGTGA. J lost 6 bases, V lost 5 bases, and 9 bases had no gene match. The CDR3 contains 15 residues. The CDR3 DNA sequence: TGTGCCAGCAGCCCCAGACCGGGAGGCGCCGGGGAGCTGTTTTTT. It translates to CASSPRPGGAGELFF.

This chain uses TRBV24-1 with TRBJ2-3; TRBD2 agrees at 8 bases. The CDR3 runs 14 residues. CDR1 and CDR2 (germline): KGHDR, SFDVKD. Unmatched junction bases numbered 3, after V lost 6 bases and J lost 2 bases. The DNA for the CDR3 is TGTGCCACCAGTCTAGCGGGTGCCACAGATACGCAGTATTTT. This gives the protein CATSLAGATDTQYF.

This clone was seen once. The V gene is TRBV19, the J gene TRBJ1-4, with D possibly being TRBD1 (6 bases). The CDR3 runs 14 residues. CDR1 LNHDA and CDR2 SQIVND come from the germline V gene (reference sequence). Trimming stripped 5 bases from V and 2 bases from J, with 9 bases between. The CDR3 spells CASSLTGTNEKLFF. The DNA of the CDR3 is TGTGCCAGTAGTTTAACAGGGACTAATGAAAAACTGTTTTTT.

V gene TRBV13 combines with J gene TRBJ2-1; 9 bases line up with TRBD2. The CDR3 length is 17 residues. The J segment lost 2 bases and the V segment lost 6 bases, leaving 11 bases of the junction unmatched. CDR1 is PRHDT, CDR2 FYEKMQ, per germline (reference sequence). The CDR3 coding sequence is TGTGCCAGCAGAACAGCGGGGCGGGGGGGAACCTACAATGAGCAGTTCTTC. Translated: CASRTAGRGGTYNEQFF.